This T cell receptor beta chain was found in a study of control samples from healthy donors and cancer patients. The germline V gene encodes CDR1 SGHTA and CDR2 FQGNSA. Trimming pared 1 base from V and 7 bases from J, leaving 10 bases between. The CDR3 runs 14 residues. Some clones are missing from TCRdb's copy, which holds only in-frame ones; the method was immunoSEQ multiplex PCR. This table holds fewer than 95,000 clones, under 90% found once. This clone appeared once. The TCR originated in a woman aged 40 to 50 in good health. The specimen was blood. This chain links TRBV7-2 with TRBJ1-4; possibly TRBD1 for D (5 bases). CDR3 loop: CASSLGGNSEKLFF. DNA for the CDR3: TGTGCCAGCAGCTTAGGGGGCAATAGTGAAAAACTGTTTTTT.